This T cell receptor (beta chain) was observed in a study of regulatory T cells in long-lasting Graves disease. Whole-study findings and limits: TCR diversity was lower in persistent Graves' patients than in newly diagnosed ones.

Worth noting for this clonotype: Its antigen is still unknown.

To make TCR beta libraries, researchers used iRepertoire HTBI primers and Arm-PCR of CDR3 regions. Each CDR3 protein gets one entry after TCRdb re-called the multiplex PCR reads with MiXCR. The data show about 220,000 distinct CDR3 sequences, roughly a fifth seen once. The time point is: newly diagnosed GD, antithyroid drugs for less than 3 months. Following extraction of RNA from PBMCs, that RNA was used to make the TCR library. The diagnosis of Graves' disease used American Thyroid Association guidelines. J lost 7 bases, V lost 6 bases, and 18 bases had no gene match. CDR1 and CDR2 (germline): DFQATT, SNEGSKA (reference sequence). The CDR3 is made up of 19 amino acids. These data were also filed under a second study, of T cells in Graves' hyperthyroidism and ophthalmopathy. In that study: Ophthalmopathy and stable hyperthyroidism were told apart by a 13 V-J model.

This TCR derives from a woman between 25 and 40 years old with Graves disease. The material was peripheral blood mononuclear cells (PBMCs), obtained at new diagnosis, from a patient treated with antithyroid drugs. The chain links TRBV20-1 to TRBJ2-1; 16 nucleotides align to TRBD2. CDR3 in amino acids: CSAQNLLGLAGGMGNEQFF. DNA of the CDR3: TGCAGTGCCCAAAATCTCCTGGGACTAGCGGGAGGGATGGGGAATGAGCAGTTCTTC.